This T cell receptor (beta chain) was sequenced for a study of T-cell reconstitution after alpha-beta-depleted transplantation in children. V shed 7 bases and J 3 bases; nucleotides not matched to a gene: 11. This CDR3 is built from 16 residues. This sample's TCRbeta library carried unique molecular identifier barcodes. From the PCR reads, TCRdb called clonotypes with MiXCR, one entry per CDR3 protein. The repertoire holds about 400,000 distinct CDR3 sequences, with about 20% as singletons. The V call is TRBV12-3 or TRBV12-4, the J call TRBJ2-2; 7 nucleotides line up with TRBD1. This material consisted of PBMCs from the stem cell graft donor, taken from the stem cell graft. The TCR comes from a human donor who donated a stem cell graft to a child with acute myeloid leukemia. Here the CDR3 reads CASTERQGRDTGELFF. In DNA form, the CDR3 reads TGTGCCAGCACCGAACGACAGGGAAGGGACACCGGGGAGCTGTTTTTT.